Listed here are 26 T cell receptor beta chains from one sample, sequenced in a study of cytomegalovirus exposure and HLA in healthy donors. With 60 Vbeta and 13 Jbeta primers, the PCR was carried out. Assay: immunoSEQ multiplex PCR; the TCRdb copy retains only in-frame clones and omits some. The table lists approximately 200,000 clones, approximately 85% of them singletons. The sequenced material came from PBMCs. The source of these receptors is a woman between 50 and 59 years old in good health and CMV-seronegative.

The CDR3 protein is CAISGRDTRGYTF. The CDR3 DNA follows: TGTGCCATCAGTGGAAGGGACACACGGGGCTACACCTTC. The genes are TRBV10-3 and TRBJ1-2; D is perhaps TRBD1 (6 bases). The germline V gene has CDR1 ENHRY and CDR2 SYGVKD. There are 13 residues in the CDR3. V was shortened by 4 bases and J by 8 bases, with 14 bases between the two germline ends.

This clone showed up just once. J is TRBJ1-1 and V is TRBV7-8; D remains ambiguous. The CDR3 covers 12 residues. V was cut by 4 bases and J by 1 base, with 4 bases left in between. Germline assignment: CDR1 SGHVS and CDR2 FQNEAQ. CDR3 coding DNA: TGTGCCAGCAGCTCACAGAACACTGAAGCTTTCTTT. Protein product: CASSSQNTEAFF.

The rearrangement joins TRBV11-3 to TRBJ1-2; 8 nucleotides match TRBD1. The CDR3 loop spans 14 amino acids. Unmatched junction bases numbered 6, after V lost 5 bases and J lost 4 bases. Germline loops: CDR1 SGHNT, CDR2 YENEEA. For the CDR3, the DNA is TGTGCCAGCAGCCATGGACAGGGAGCCTATGGCTACACCTTC. As protein: CASSHGQGAYGYTF.

In its sample, this clone was seen a few times. The chain employs TRBV28 and TRBJ1-4; D gene uncertain. This CDR3 is 13 amino acids long. Trimming stripped 7 bases from V and 0 bases from J, with 6 bases between. Germline CDR1 MDHEN, CDR2 SYDVKM. CDR3 sequence (DNA): TGTGCCAGCATGAGCTCAACTAATGAAAAACTGTTTTTT. It encodes CASMSSTNEKLFF.

The chain carries TRBV28 and TRBJ1-2; D may be TRBD1 (5 bases). V lost 3 bases, J lost 0 bases, and 8 bases lay in between. Germline V gene data show CDR1 as MDHEN and CDR2 as SYDVKM. The CDR3 is 14 residues long. Here the CDR3 reads CASSFRQTNYGYTF. The CDR3, as DNA: TGTGCCAGCAGTTTCAGACAGACTAACTATGGCTACACCTTC.

CDR3 bases: TGTGCCAGCAGCCGGACCGGGACTATAAGCACAGATACGCAGTATTTT. Its protein is CASSRTGTISTDTQYF. This chain uses TRBV9 with TRBJ2-3; 7 bases are a match to TRBD2. The CDR3 is made up of 16 amino acids. The ends lost 4 bases at V and 0 bases at J; junction bases unmatched: 8. The germline CDR1 and CDR2 sequences are SGDLS and YYNGEE.

The rearrangement links TRBV5-1 to TRBJ2-1; possible D gene TRBD1, 6 bases. The CDR3 contains 16 residues. Germline-derived CDR1 and CDR2 are SGHRS and YFSETQ. V was clipped by 3 bases and J by 5 bases, with 18 bases between them. For the CDR3, the DNA is TGCGCCAGCAGCTCAATACCAGGGGTAGCCAACAATGAGCAGTTCTTC. It encodes CASSSIPGVANNEQFF.

CDR3: CASSYRGAANTEAFF. DNA for the CDR3: TGTGCCAGCAGTTACAGGGGTGCTGCGAACACTGAAGCTTTCTTT. The chain has TRBV6-5 and TRBJ1-1; D possibly corresponds to TRBD1 (5 bases). Trimming left V 2 bases short and J 1 base short, with 11 bases between. The CDR3 is 15 amino acids. The germline V gene encodes CDR1 MNHEY and CDR2 SVGAGI.

The rearrangement links TRBV19 to TRBJ2-7; 7 bases align to TRBD1. V trimming: 3 bases; J trimming: 2 bases; junction bases outside the gene matches: 10. The CDR3 extends over 16 amino acids. Germline values: CDR1 LNHDA, CDR2 SQIVND (reference sequence). CDR3 in DNA: TGTGCCAGTAGTATCGCCGGGACAGAATTTACCTACGAGCAGTACTTC. As protein: CASSIAGTEFTYEQYF.

This chain links TRBV5-1 with TRBJ2-7, with TRBD2 identical over 11 bases. From germline, CDR1 is SGHRS and CDR2 YFSETQ. V lost 2 bases to trimming and J lost 0 bases; unmatched junction nucleotides: 4. The CDR3 is 16 amino acids. CDR3 coding DNA: TGCGCCAGCAGCTTATCCGGGACTAGCGGCTCCTACGAGCAGTACTTC. It encodes CASSLSGTSGSYEQYF.

In this sample, this clone turned up once. The chain combines TRBV30 with TRBJ1-6, with 7 bases matching TRBD1. With 0 bases clipped from V and 8 bases from J, the junction kept 7 bases outside the gene matches. Per germline, CDR1 GTSNPN and CDR2 SVGIG (reference sequence). This CDR3 region has 15 residues. DNA for the CDR3: TGTGCCTGGAGTGTAGGGGGCGTAACCCATTCACCCCTCCACTTT. This gives the protein CAWSVGGVTHSPLHF.

The rearrangement joins TRBV18 to TRBJ1-2; 11 positions match TRBD1. The ends lost 5 bases at V and 7 bases at J; junction bases unmatched: 9. Germline V gene sequence: CDR1 KGHSH, CDR2 LQKENI. CDR3 length equals 15 residues. CDR3 nucleotides: TGTGCCAGCTCAACCCGGACAGGGGGCGAGGGTGGCTACACCTTC. This gives the protein CASSTRTGGEGGYTF. The variable domain in full, with the rest retrieved from reference TRBV18 and TRBJ1-2, is NAGVMQNPRHLVRRRGQEARLRCSPMKGHSHVYWYRQLPEEGLKFMVYLQKENIIDESGMPKERFSAEFPKEGPSILRIQQVVRGDSAAYFCASSTRTGGEGGYTFGSGTRLTVV.

This chain links TRBV10-3 with TRBJ2-7; D not certain. The CDR3 covers 11 residues. V was pared by 6 bases and J by 5 bases, with 8 bases between. Germline CDR1 and CDR2: ENHRY and SYGVKD. The CDR3 bases are TGTGCCATCAGCCCCTATGACGAGCAGTACTTC. It codes for CAISPYDEQYF.

In DNA, the CDR3 is TGTGCCAGCAGCTTGGTGAGACAGGGCTCAGGCTACACCTTC. The encoded protein is CASSLVRQGSGYTF. V is TRBV5-4 and J is TRBJ1-2; 7 bases align to TRBD1. CDR3 length equals 14 residues. The V segment lost 0 bases and the J segment 8 bases; nucleotides outside the gene matches: 7. Germline CDR1 is SGHNT and CDR2 is YYREEE (reference sequence).

This chain uses TRBV15 with TRBJ1-4, with TRBD1 matching over 12 bases. Trimming at V came to 3 bases and at J to 10 bases, leaving 12 bases not matched to a gene. The CDR3 sequence is 17 residues long. Germline lookup yields CDR1 LNHNV and CDR2 YYDKDF (reference sequence). The CDR3 spells CATSSVSFRDRGRKLFF. Written as DNA, the CDR3 is TGTGCCACCAGCAGCGTATCTTTCCGGGACAGGGGGCGAAAACTGTTTTTT.

This chain uses TRBV15 with TRBJ1-5, with 11 bases fitting TRBD1. Per germline, CDR1 LNHNV and CDR2 YYDKDF (reference sequence). J lost 7 bases, V lost 0 bases, and 8 bases had no gene match. The CDR3 contains 17 residues. The chain's CDR3 is CATSRENRDRGKQPQHF. The CDR3 coding sequence is TGTGCCACCAGCAGAGAAAACCGGGACAGGGGGAAACAGCCCCAGCATTTT.

This sequence joins TRBV28 and TRBJ1-1, with D tentatively TRBD1 (5 bases). Germline V gives CDR1 MDHEN, CDR2 SYDVKM. There are 15 residues in the CDR3. Between the trimmed V and J ends, which lost 4 bases and 0 bases, there was a span of 12 bases. The CDR3 spells CASSSGHGLNTEAFF. CDR3 DNA: TGTGCCAGCAGTTCTGGACACGGACTGAACACTGAAGCTTTCTTT.

CDR3 in amino acids: CASSPTGGADTQYF. In nucleotides, the CDR3 is TGTGCCAGCTCACCCACAGGGGGCGCAGATACGCAGTATTTT. The chain couples TRBV18 to TRBJ2-3; 9 bases agree with TRBD1. CDR1 is KGHSH and CDR2 is LQKENI in the germline V gene. V shed 3 bases and J 4 bases; nucleotides not matched to a gene: 2. This CDR3 region has 14 residues.

The chain uses TRBV2 and TRBJ1-3; possibly TRBD1 for D (5 bases). There are 13 residues in the CDR3. V gave up 6 bases and J gave up 4 bases, with 10 bases separating them. Germline V gene sequence: CDR1 SNHLY, CDR2 FYNNEI. CDR3 sequence: CASSLTGGNTIYF. In nucleotides, the CDR3 is TGTGCCAGCAGCCTTACAGGAGGAAACACCATATATTTT.

This clone was seen a handful of times. The chain joins TRBV28 to TRBJ2-1; TRBD2 aligns across 12 bases. Germline V gives CDR1 MDHEN, CDR2 SYDVKM. V trimming: 2 bases; J trimming: 7 bases; junction bases outside the gene matches: 3. There are 15 residues in the CDR3. The CDR3 region has the DNA TGTGCCAGCAGTTTAGGGGGGACTAGCGGGAATGAGCAGTTCTTC. Its protein is CASSLGGTSGNEQFF. The whole variable domain, remainder taken from reference TRBV28 and TRBJ2-1, is DVKVTQSSRYLVKRTGEKVFLECVQDMDHENMFWYRQDPGLGLRLIYFSYDVKMKEKGDIPEGYSVSREKKERFSLILESASTNQTSMYLCASSLGGTSGNEQFFGPGTRLTVL.

The gene calls are TRBV18 and TRBJ2-5; possible D gene TRBD2, 5 bases. The ends were cut back, 5 bases at V and 1 base at J, with 11 bases in the middle. CDR1 and CDR2 (germline): KGHSH, LQKENI. The CDR3 consists of 14 residues. For the CDR3, the DNA is TGTGCCAGCTCAAGGAGCGGCAGCCAAGAGACCCAGTACTTC. Translation gives CASSRSGSQETQYF. The full variable domain, rest sourced from reference TRBV18 and TRBJ2-5, is NAGVMQNPRHLVRRRGQEARLRCSPMKGHSHVYWYRQLPEEGLKFMVYLQKENIIDESGMPKERFSAEFPKEGPSILRIQQVVRGDSAAYFCASSRSGSQETQYFGPGTRLLVL.

The chain has TRBV18 and TRBJ2-5, with 10 bases lining up with TRBD2. Germline V gene lookup returns CDR1 KGHSH and CDR2 LQKENI. J lost 0 bases, V lost 1 base, and 8 bases had no gene match. The CDR3 sequence is 18 residues long. The CDR3 sequence: CASSPLEVTSGNQETQYF. CDR3 nucleotide sequence: TGTGCCAGCTCACCACTCGAGGTTACTAGCGGGAACCAAGAGACCCAGTACTTC.

The chain employs TRBV19 and TRBJ1-5, with D tentatively TRBD1 (5 bases). V was cut by 3 bases and J by 7 bases, with 16 bases left in between. Germline CDR1 and CDR2: LNHDA and SQIVND (reference sequence). The CDR3 totals 15 residues. The CDR3 bases are TGTGCCAGTAGTATCCAGGGTTTGGGCATACAGCCCCAGCATTTT. This sequence encodes CASSIQGLGIQPQHF.

V is TRBV6-1 and J is TRBJ1-2, with 7 bases aligning to TRBD1. Germline lookup yields CDR1 MNHNS and CDR2 SASEGT. The junction had 4 bases not matched to a gene; V was cut back by 5 bases and J by 4 bases. The CDR3 extends over 13 amino acids. The CDR3 protein is CASSSGDSYGYTF. DNA for the CDR3: TGTGCCAGCAGTTCTGGGGACAGCTATGGCTACACCTTC.

This clone has only a few counts. This chain connects TRBV27 to TRBJ2-1; maybe TRBD2 (5 bases). V lost 0 bases to trimming and J lost 8 bases, with 8 bases between them. This CDR3 has 13 residues. Germline loops: CDR1 MNHEY, CDR2 SMNVEV (reference sequence). The CDR3, as DNA: TGTGCCAGCAGTTTATCCCGGGGTGATGAGCAGTTCTTC. This encodes CASSLSRGDEQFF.

The chain carries TRBV19 and TRBJ2-7; 9 bases align to TRBD1. This CDR3 contains 15 residues. The trim removed 5 bases at V and 2 bases at J, leaving 7 bases unmatched. In germline, CDR1 is LNHDA, CDR2 SQIVND (reference sequence). The CDR3 bases are TGTGCCAGTAGTCCCCGGACAGGGGAGCCCTACGAGCAGTACTTC. Protein sequence: CASSPRTGEPYEQYF. The complete variable domain, with remaining parts taken from reference TRBV19 and TRBJ2-7, reads DGGITQSPKYLFRKEGQNVTLSCEQNLNHDAMYWYRQDPGQGLRLIYYSQIVNDFQKGDIAEGYSVSREKKESFPLTVTSAQKNPTAFYLCASSPRTGEPYEQYFGPGTRLTVT.